Listed below are T cell receptor beta chains from one sample, sequenced in a study of human T cells and chemical hapten exposure. Each CDR3 protein gets one entry after TCRdb re-called the RACE reads with MiXCR. The sample consists of roughly 130,000 distinct CDR3 sequences, approximately 9.1% of them appearing once. The source material was whole blood. Receptors originate from a male donor in good health. Some clones in this sample may be carry-over from other donors' samples. CDR3s include the opening cysteine and the closing phenylalanine or tryptophan. A D gene is named only where the DNA matches it firmly. Not all rows give a size; the values are once, few, many and, for expanded clones, a class.

size: .; J: TRBJ1-5; V: TRBV5-1; D: TRBD1; DNA: TGCGCCAGCAGCTTGACGACAGGGAATCAGCCCCAGCATTTT; CDR3: CASSLTTGNQPQHF
size: many; J: TRBJ2-1; V: TRBV18; D: .; DNA: TGTGCCAGCTCACTCAGGGGAGGCTCCTACAATGAGCAGTTCTTC; CDR3: CASSLRGGSYNEQFF
size: .; J: TRBJ2-3; V: TRBV13; D: .; DNA: TGTGCCAGCAGCCATCAAGAGCATGATTCAGATACGCAGTATTTT; CDR3: CASSHQEHDSDTQYF
size: few; J: TRBJ1-2; V: TRBV2; D: .; DNA: TGTGCCAGCAAGACTGCAAGCTATGGCTACACCTTC; CDR3: CASKTASYGYTF
size: few; J: TRBJ1-1; V: TRBV7-7; D: .; DNA: TGTGCCAGCAGTCCCGGGATGGGCACTGAAGCTTTCTTT; CDR3: CASSPGMGTEAFF
size: few; J: TRBJ2-3; V: TRBV24-1; D: TRBD1; DNA: TGTGCCACCAGTGGGACAGGGGCCACCAGGGATACGCAGTATTTT; CDR3: CATSGTGATRDTQYF
size: .; J: TRBJ2-5; V: TRBV7-3; D: TRBD1; DNA: TGTGCCAGCAGCAGATCCGGACAGGGGGCGTGGGAGACCCAGTACTTC; CDR3: CASSRSGQGAWETQYF
size: many; J: TRBJ2-1; V: TRBV12-3/TRBV12-4; D: TRBD2; DNA: TGTGCCAGCAGTTTAGAACTAGCGGGAGGCTCCTACAATGAGCAGTTCTTC; CDR3: CASSLELAGGSYNEQFF
size: .; J: TRBJ2-1; V: TRBV6-6; D: TRBD2; DNA: TGTGCCAGCAGAGGCCGAGTTACTAGCGGGACCTACAATGAGCAGTTCTTC; CDR3: CASRGRVTSGTYNEQFF
size: many; J: TRBJ1-2; V: TRBV20-1; D: TRBD1; DNA: TGCAGTGCTCCCCGGACAGGGCGCTATGGCTACACCTTC; CDR3: CSAPRTGRYGYTF
size: few; J: TRBJ2-1; V: TRBV20-1; D: TRBD1; DNA: TGCAGTGCTTGGGACAGGGCAACAACGACCTACAATGAGCAGTTCTTC; CDR3: CSAWDRATTTYNEQFF
size: .; J: TRBJ1-1; V: TRBV11-3; D: .; DNA: TGTGCCAGCAGCTCGGGACCCCTAGCCACTGAAGCTTTCTTT; CDR3: CASSSGPLATEAFF
size: many; J: TRBJ2-1; V: TRBV2; D: .; DNA: TGTGCCAGCAGTTACATCTTACAGTTCTTC; CDR3: CASSYILQFF
size: many; J: TRBJ1-6; V: TRBV12-3/TRBV12-4; D: .; DNA: TGTGCCAGCAGCCCACAGGGCCAAGATAATTCACCCCTCCACTTT; CDR3: CASSPQGQDNSPLHF
size: .; J: TRBJ2-5; V: TRBV29-1; D: .; DNA: TGCAGCGTTGGAGCGACGGCAGGGGGGCAAGAGACCCAGTACTTC; CDR3: CSVGATAGGQETQYF
size: .; J: TRBJ1-3; V: TRBV25-1; D: .; DNA: TGTGCCAGCAGTGAACAGCCCAACACCATATATTTT; CDR3: CASSEQPNTIYF